One and the same sample provided the 12 T cell receptor beta chains below, sequenced in a study of T cells in Graves' hyperthyroidism and ophthalmopathy. Amplification targeted TCR beta CDR3 regions from RNA transcripts. HTBI primers were used for first-round RT-PCR of the TCR CDR3. TCRdb independently ran MiXCR on the multiplex PCR reads; one entry per CDR3 protein. The sample has roughly 500,000 distinct CDR3 sequences, about 16% seen once. The sequenced sample consisted of blood. These TCRs come from a woman under 40 with Graves' ophthalmopathy.

The J gene is TRBJ2-7, the V gene TRBV6-1; D is undetermined. CDR1 is MNHNS, CDR2 SASEGT, per germline. V gave up 2 bases and J gave up 4 bases, with 18 bases separating them. The CDR3 has 16 amino acids. CDR3 DNA: TGTGCCAGCAGTGAATATCTCCAGCAACCCGGGTACGAGCAGTACTTC. This sequence encodes CASSEYLQQPGYEQYF.

This clonotype has only a few counts. The genes are TRBV20-1 and TRBJ2-2; TRBD2 is a possible D gene (6 bases). This CDR3 spans 17 amino acids. Per germline, CDR1 DFQATT and CDR2 SNEGSKA (reference sequence). Trimming took 3 bases from V and 4 from J, leaving 21 bases between them. The DNA for the CDR3 is TGCAGTGCTAGTTCACCCCCAGGCTCGGGGGTCACCGGGGAGCTGTTTTTT. The encoded protein is CSASSPPGSGVTGELFF.

V gene TRBV3-2 combines with J gene TRBJ2-3; TRBD2, the table's D call, was not compared with the DNA. TRBV3-2 is a pseudogene locus. This CDR3 is 19 amino acids long. The CDR3 DNA sequence: TGTGCCAGCAGCTGGTCCCGGGCTAGCGGGAGGGCACACTTGAATACGCAGTATTTT. Encoded protein: CASSWSRASGRAHLNTQYF.

This chain connects TRBV19 to TRBJ2-1; no definite D call. The CDR3 is 12 residues long. The germline V and J ends were trimmed by 5 bases and 5 bases, with 7 bases remaining between them. Germline V CDR1 and CDR2: LNHDA, SQIVND (reference sequence). CDR3 residues: CASSPWNNEQFF. CDR3 nucleotide sequence: TGTGCCAGTAGTCCTTGGAACAATGAGCAGTTCTTC.

There are many counts of this clonotype. The chain combines TRBV2 with TRBJ1-1; D is uncertain. V was shortened by 7 bases and J by 0 bases, with 12 bases between the two germline ends. The CDR3 covers 14 residues. Looked up from germline, CDR1 is SNHLY and CDR2 is FYNNEI. The CDR3 spells CASMVSRVNTEAFF. CDR3 sequence (DNA): TGTGCCAGCATGGTCTCAAGGGTGAACACTGAAGCTTTCTTT.

The gene calls are TRBV6-2 or TRBV6-3 and TRBJ2-5; 7 nucleotides match TRBD1. The V gene end was trimmed by 6 bases and the J gene end by 7 bases; junction bases not matched to a gene: 5. Per germline, CDR1 MNHEY and CDR2 SVGEGT. The CDR3 sequence is 12 residues long. CDR3 amino acids: CASRQGEGTQYF. The CDR3 bases are TGTGCCAGCAGGCAGGGGGAAGGGACCCAGTACTTC.

Many counts were recorded for this clonotype. One junction end disagrees with the germline gene, perhaps due to a read error. V gene TRBV9 combines with J gene TRBJ2-3; the D gene is possibly TRBD1 (6 bases). This CDR3 region has 16 residues. CDR1 is SGDLS and CDR2 is YYNGEE in the germline V gene. The CDR3 here is CASNVTPGAFEDTQYF. The CDR3 coding sequence is TGTGCCAGCAACGTAACCCCAGGGGCTTTCGAAGATACGCAGTATTTT.

On this clonotype itself: This could be a read error, since a much larger clone is one nucleotide away. The chain couples TRBV6-2 or TRBV6-3 to TRBJ1-1; D is ambiguous. The CDR3 spans 13 residues. CDR1 and CDR2 from the germline V gene are MNHEY and SVGEGT. Trimming left V 0 bases short and J 8 bases short, with 10 bases between. In nucleotides, the CDR3 is TGTGCCAGCAGTTACTCGGGCAGGAAAGAAGCTTTCTTT. As protein: CASSYSGRKEAFF.

This clonotype was counted at least ten times. The chain has TRBV7-2 and TRBJ2-7; 8 nucleotides agree with TRBD2. The CDR3 spans 17 residues. Losses at the gene ends were 1 base for V and 0 bases for J; bases not matched to a gene: 8. CDR1 is SGHTA, CDR2 FQGNSA, per germline. The CDR3 region has the DNA TGTGCCAGCAGCTTAGTAGCGGGGCAGATTAGCTCCTACGAGCAGTACTTC. Translated: CASSLVAGQISSYEQYF.

This clonotype was counted at least ten times. The chain uses TRBV5-1 and TRBJ2-1; 11 nucleotides agree with TRBD2. The V segment lost 2 bases and the J segment 4 bases; nucleotides outside the gene matches: 5. There are 16 residues in the CDR3. The germline V gene encodes CDR1 SGHRS and CDR2 YFSETQ. The CDR3: CASSFTGTSGYNEQFF. As DNA, the CDR3 is TGCGCCAGCAGCTTCACCGGGACTAGCGGTTACAATGAGCAGTTCTTC.

V usage is TRBV20-1 and J usage is TRBJ1-6; D possibly corresponds to TRBD1 (6 bases). CDR3 length: 16 amino acids. Trimming removed 2 bases at V and 2 bases at J, with 13 bases between. Germline V lookup: CDR1 DFQATT, CDR2 SNEGSKA (reference sequence). The CDR3 DNA sequence: TGCAGTGCTAGATTTGGGGGCGTCACCTATAATTCACCCCTCCACTTT. This gives the protein CSARFGGVTYNSPLHF.

V is TRBV7-9 and J is TRBJ2-3; D remains ambiguous. Trimming shortened V by 3 bases and J by 4 bases, and 11 bases separated the two germline ends. This CDR3 comprises 14 residues. CDR1 and CDR2 (germline): SEHNR, FQNEAQ (reference sequence). The CDR3 protein is CASSFRAYADTQYF. Here the CDR3 DNA reads TGTGCCAGCAGCTTTCGAGCATACGCAGATACGCAGTATTTT.